Listed here are 24 T cell receptor beta chains from one sample, sequenced in a study of PD-1 blockade in mismatch repair-deficient tumors. This table comes from immunoSEQ multiplex PCR, and its TCRdb copy is limited to in-frame clones, with some not included. The top ten hold just over 2.5% of the sample, which has about 84,000 clones, roughly 80% seen once. The sequences come from peripheral blood, collected 12 weeks after starting pembrolizumab. The receptor source for this set is an adult with mismatch repair-deficient cancer.

The table lists this clone with a count of one. One junction end disagrees with the germline gene, perhaps due to a read error. The chain is built from TRBV18 and TRBJ2-6, with 7 bases identical to TRBD1. Looked up from germline, CDR1 is KGHSH and CDR2 is LQKENI. The CDR3 consists of 18 residues. The CDR3 protein is CASSPPGQSTSGANVLTF. As DNA, the CDR3 is TGTGCCAGCTCGCCACCGGGACAGAGTACCTCTGGGGCCAACGTCCTGACTTTC. The full variable domain, rest sourced from reference TRBV18 and TRBJ2-6, is NAGVMQNPRHLVRRRGQEARLRCSPMKGHSHVYWYRQLPEEGLKFMVYLQKENIIDESGMPKERFSAEFPKEGPSILRIQQVVRGDSAAYFCASSPPGQSTSGANVLTFGAGSRLTVL.

The CDR3 is CASSGGLAGVTAKNIQYF. Written as DNA, the CDR3 is TGTGCCAGCAGCGGTGGACTAGCGGGAGTAACTGCCAAAAACATTCAGTACTTC. J is TRBJ2-4 and V is TRBV9, with TRBD2 matching over 13 bases. This CDR3 has 18 amino acids. V lost 3 bases and J lost 1; bases outside the gene matches: 7. Germline assignment: CDR1 SGDLS and CDR2 YYNGEE.

J is TRBJ1-5 and V is TRBV5-8; D remains ambiguous. CDR1 and CDR2 from the germline V gene are SGHTS and YDEGEE. Trimming left V 3 bases short and J 5 bases short, with 6 bases between. CDR3 length: 12 residues. CDR3 DNA sequence: TGTGCCAGCAGCTCTAGAGATCAGCCCCAGCATTTT. Amino acids: CASSSRDQPQHF.

The chain links TRBV9 to TRBJ1-3; D is perhaps TRBD1 (6 bases). Germline CDR1 SGDLS, CDR2 YYNGEE. This CDR3 has 14 amino acids. The ends were cut back, 4 bases at V and 0 bases at J, with 8 bases in the middle. CDR3 bases: TGTGCCAGCAGCAAAGGGGGCTCTGGAAACACCATATATTTT. It yields the protein CASSKGGSGNTIYF.

The chain joins TRBV7-9 to TRBJ2-2, with D possibly TRBD1 on 5 matching bases. The CDR3 totals 16 residues. Looked up from germline, CDR1 is SEHNR and CDR2 is FQNEAQ (reference sequence). The V end lost 5 bases, the J end lost 6 bases, and 19 bases lay between the germline ends. As DNA, the CDR3 is TGTGCCAGCAGCCCCTTGGGGCTAGAGAATTCCGGGGAGCTGTTTTTT. Amino acid sequence: CASSPLGLENSGELFF.

The V gene is TRBV14, the J gene TRBJ2-1; D is unresolved. The V gene's germline CDR1 is SGHDN and CDR2 FVKESK. This CDR3 is 14 amino acids long. Between the trimmed V and J ends, which lost 4 bases and 10 bases, there was a span of 17 bases. CDR3 nucleotides: TGTGCCAGCAGCCTTTTTAGTAAGGGCGTGGAGCAGTTCTTC. Translating it yields CASSLFSKGVEQFF. Using reference TRBV14 and TRBJ2-1 for the parts outside the CDR3, the full variable domain is EAGVTQFPSHSVIEKGQTVTLRCDPISGHDNLYWYRRVMGKEIKFLLHFVKESKQDESGMPNNRFLAERTGGTYSTLKVQPAELEDSGVYFCASSLFSKGVEQFFGPGTRLTVL.

This chain connects TRBV27 to TRBJ1-1; no reliable D call. Looked up from germline, CDR1 is MNHEY and CDR2 is SMNVEV (reference sequence). V was trimmed by 7 bases and J by 2 bases, leaving 8 bases between them. The CDR3 loop spans 12 amino acids. CDR3 sequence (DNA): TGTGCCAGCATTTCGGCCAACACTGAAGCTTTCTTT. Its protein product is CASISANTEAFF.

This chain links TRBV19 with TRBJ2-1; 14 positions match TRBD2. CDR1 is LNHDA, CDR2 SQIVND, per germline (reference sequence). CDR3 size: 18 residues. Trimming removed 9 bases from V and 3 bases from J; junction bases left unmatched: 13. Here the CDR3 reads CASDSSGTSGSIYNEQFF. The DNA for the CDR3 is TGTGCCAGCGACTCCTCCGGGACTAGCGGGAGTATCTACAATGAGCAGTTCTTC.

The chain joins TRBV6-6 to TRBJ2-7, with 9 bases fitting TRBD1. This CDR3 comprises 15 residues. Per the germline V gene, CDR1 is MNHNY and CDR2 is SVGAGI (reference sequence). V lost 0 bases, J lost 3 bases, and 3 bases stayed unmatched. The CDR3 DNA follows: TGTGCCAGCAGTTACTCGACAGGGGGAAACTACGAGCAGTACTTC. It yields the protein CASSYSTGGNYEQYF.

The table lists this clone with a few counts. The chain combines TRBV11-1 with TRBJ2-1; the D gene could be TRBD1 or TRBD2 (5 bases each). Germline V gene lookup returns CDR1 SGHAT and CDR2 FQDESV (reference sequence). The CDR3 runs 14 residues. Trimming removed 5 bases at V and 6 bases at J, with 14 bases between. The CDR3 here is CASSPLRGPNEQFF. CDR3 coding DNA: TGTGCCAGCAGCCCTCTCCGGGGACCCAATGAGCAGTTCTTC.

The CDR3 bases are TGTGCCAGCAGACACAGGGAACCCGAGCAGTACTTC. Translating gives CASRHREPEQYF. The chain combines TRBV6-1 with TRBJ2-7; D perhaps matches TRBD1 (6 bases). The V gene's germline CDR1 is MNHNS and CDR2 SASEGT. The CDR3 covers 12 residues. With 6 bases removed from V and 6 bases from J, the gap between germline ends came to 12 bases.

This sequence joins TRBV18 and TRBJ2-3; weak D call: TRBD2 (5 bases). This CDR3 is built from 13 residues. V was trimmed by 4 bases and J by 5 bases, leaving 10 bases between them. From germline, CDR1 is KGHSH and CDR2 LQKENI. The chain's CDR3 is CASSQAGGDTQYF. CDR3 coding DNA: TGTGCCAGCTCACAAGCTGGAGGAGATACGCAGTATTTT.

The chain couples TRBV9 to TRBJ2-1, with 9 bases matching TRBD2. The CDR3 sequence is 16 residues long. Unmatched junction bases numbered 2, after V lost 0 bases and J lost 1 base. The germline V gene has CDR1 SGDLS and CDR2 YYNGEE. CDR3 nucleotides: TGTGCCAGCAGCGTAGATAGCGGGAGTTCCTACAATGAGCAGTTCTTC. Its protein product is CASSVDSGSSYNEQFF. Using reference TRBV9 and TRBJ2-1 for the parts outside the CDR3, the full variable domain is DSGVTQTPKHLITATGQRVTLRCSPRSGDLSVYWYQQSLDQGLQFLIQYYNGEERAKGNILERFSAQQFPDLHSELNLSSLELGDSALYFCASSVDSGSSYNEQFFGPGTRLTVL.

About this clone: One junction end disagrees with the germline gene, perhaps due to a read error. This chain uses TRBV5-5 with TRBJ1-2, with D maybe TRBD1 (5 bases). The CDR3 is 15 residues long. Germline V gene lookup returns CDR1 SGHKS and CDR2 YYEKEE (reference sequence). The CDR3 loop is CASSARGEWNFGYTF. The CDR3 DNA reads as TGTGCCAGCAGCGCCCGGGGGGAATGGAACTTTGGCTACACCTTC.

The CDR3 DNA reads TGTGCCACCTCTGCGGGACCGGCCTACGAGCAGTACTTC. It codes for CATSAGPAYEQYF. The chain is built from TRBV7-8 and TRBJ2-7; D may be TRBD2 (6 bases). The V end was cut by 10 bases, the J end by 2 bases, with 15 bases between. Germline V gene lookup returns CDR1 SGHVS and CDR2 FQNEAQ. This CDR3 contains 13 residues.

V gene TRBV28 combines with J gene TRBJ1-1, with a weak D call TRBD1 (6 bases). The CDR3 is 14 residues long. Trimming left V 11 bases short and J 0 bases short, with 16 bases between. Germline lookup yields CDR1 MDHEN and CDR2 SYDVKM. The CDR3 loop reads CAGQRGGMNTEAFF. In nucleotides, the CDR3 is TGTGCCGGACAGAGGGGGGGCATGAACACTGAAGCTTTCTTT.

V is TRBV9 and J is TRBJ2-7; perhaps D is TRBD1 or TRBD2 (5 bases each). Germline CDR1 is SGDLS and CDR2 is YYNGEE. This CDR3 region has 15 residues. V lost 0 bases, J lost 0 bases, and 10 bases lay in between. The CDR3 DNA sequence: TGTGCCAGCAGCGTAGGGGACCGGAGCTCCTACGAGCAGTACTTC. Translation: CASSVGDRSSYEQYF.

The chain uses TRBV6-5 and TRBJ2-7; D is unresolved. Germline V gives CDR1 MNHEY, CDR2 SVGAGI. The germline V and J ends were trimmed by 10 bases and 6 bases, with 13 bases remaining between them. CDR3 length: 11 amino acids. CDR3 residues: CATRKTREQYF. The CDR3 DNA follows: TGTGCCACCCGAAAGACACGCGAGCAGTACTTC.

The CDR3: CASRSTGDTGELFF. For the CDR3, the DNA is TGTGCCAGCAGATCGACAGGGGACACCGGGGAGCTGTTTTTT. The chain links TRBV6-4 to TRBJ2-2, with 8 positions matching TRBD1. This CDR3 region has 14 residues. V was pared by 6 bases and J by 3 bases, with 3 bases of the junction left unmatched. In germline, CDR1 is MRHNA, CDR2 SNTAGT.

The J gene is TRBJ2-1, the V gene TRBV7-3; D may correspond to TRBD1 or TRBD2 (5 bases each). This CDR3 is built from 15 residues. The V end was cut by 5 bases, the J end by 9 bases, with 20 bases between. The germline gives CDR1 SGHTA, CDR2 FQGTGA. CDR3 DNA sequence: TGTGCCAGCAGCCCCCACCCAGGGAGTCTGGGTGAGCAGTTCTTC. This sequence encodes CASSPHPGSLGEQFF.

The chain has TRBV9 and TRBJ1-2; no clear D. Germline V gene lookup returns CDR1 SGDLS and CDR2 YYNGEE. Trimming left V 4 bases short and J 0 bases short, with 13 bases between. The CDR3 sequence is 15 residues long. In DNA form, the CDR3 reads TGTGCCAGCAGCCCCAGTCCTCAAGCTAACTATGGCTACACCTTC. Protein: CASSPSPQANYGYTF.

The rearrangement uses TRBV27 and TRBJ1-5; D is undetermined. The ends were cut back, 1 base at V and 2 bases at J, with 9 bases in the middle. Germline V lookup: CDR1 MNHEY, CDR2 SMNVEV (reference sequence). The CDR3 totals 15 residues. The CDR3 nucleotides are TGTGCCAGCAGTTTATTAGCTGGGGGCAATCAGCCCCAGCATTTT. Encoded protein: CASSLLAGGNQPQHF.

The V call is TRBV7-2, the J call TRBJ2-1; 12 bases map to TRBD2. The CDR3 totals 17 residues. The trim removed 8 bases at V and 8 bases at J, leaving 16 bases unmatched. Germline V gives CDR1 SGHTA, CDR2 FQGNSA. Written as DNA, the CDR3 is TGTGCCAGCCGGGGTTCGGGGCTAGCGGGAGGGCCGTATGAGCAGTTCTTC. It is translated as CASRGSGLAGGPYEQFF.

J is TRBJ1-2 and V is TRBV9, with a possible D match to TRBD1 (5 bases). Germline assignment: CDR1 SGDLS and CDR2 YYNGEE. This CDR3 is built from 14 residues. Trimming removed 0 bases from V and 4 bases from J, with 10 bases in between. In nucleotides, the CDR3 is TGTGCCAGCAGCGTAGATCAGGGCGGCTATGGCTACACCTTC. It codes for CASSVDQGGYGYTF.